The rows below give T cell receptor beta chains drawn from one sample of a study of T cell changes during pregnancy in multiple sclerosis. Profiled with immunoSEQ multiplex PCR; TCRdb holds only in-frame clones, not every one. Among about 110,000 clones listed, approximately 90% were seen once. Material: peripheral blood, obtained in the third trimester of pregnancy. Receptors were obtained from a female donor in good health, enrolled as a control in a pregnancy study. Each CDR3 is given with its conserved first and last residue. The D gene is left open where the match is weak. Clone size is not always given. Where it is, it says once, few, many or a class for expanded clones.

CDR3aa: CASSLGQGENEKLFF; CDR3nt: TGTGCCAGCAGCCTGGGACAGGGTGAAAATGAAAAACTGTTTTTT; j_gene: TRBJ1-4; d_gene: TRBD1; v_gene: TRBV5-4; abundance: .
CDR3aa: CASSLSGSGDSYEQYF; CDR3nt: TGTGCCAGCAGCTTATCGGGTAGCGGGGACTCCTACGAGCAGTACTTC; j_gene: TRBJ2-7; d_gene: TRBD2; v_gene: TRBV7-2; abundance: .
CDR3aa: CASSFSTGGRYGYTF; CDR3nt: TGTGCCAGCAGCTTCTCCACAGGGGGCAGGTATGGCTACACCTTC; j_gene: TRBJ1-2; d_gene: TRBD1; v_gene: TRBV5-5; abundance: .
CDR3aa: CAIRESGTGYNEQFF; CDR3nt: TGTGCCATCAGAGAATCCGGGACAGGATACAATGAGCAGTTCTTC; j_gene: TRBJ2-1; d_gene: TRBD1; v_gene: TRBV10-3; abundance: .
CDR3aa: CASSLEDRGGNEQFF; CDR3nt: TGTGCCAGCAGCTTGGAGGACAGGGGTGGCAATGAGCAGTTCTTC; j_gene: TRBJ2-1; d_gene: TRBD1; v_gene: TRBV5-4; abundance: .
CDR3aa: CASGSGGAIDTQYF; CDR3nt: TGCGCCAGCGGTAGCGGGGGGGCCATAGATACGCAGTATTTT; j_gene: TRBJ2-3; d_gene: TRBD2; v_gene: TRBV4-3; abundance: .
CDR3aa: CAISERIGTGNSPLHF; CDR3nt: TGTGCCATCAGTGAGAGAATTGGTACAGGTAATTCACCCCTCCACTTT; j_gene: TRBJ1-6; d_gene: .; v_gene: TRBV10-3; abundance: few
CDR3aa: CAWSVIMVGGSYGYTF; CDR3nt: TGTGCCTGGAGTGTAATTATGGTAGGAGGGTCCTATGGCTACACCTTC; j_gene: TRBJ1-2; d_gene: .; v_gene: TRBV30; abundance: .
CDR3aa: CASSIGAGKGHGYTF; CDR3nt: TGTGCCAGTAGTATTGGGGCTGGGAAAGGGCATGGCTACACCTTC; j_gene: TRBJ1-2; d_gene: .; v_gene: TRBV19; abundance: .
CDR3aa: CASSPTGLSTEAFF; CDR3nt: TGTGCCAGCAGCCCGACAGGGTTAAGCACTGAAGCTTTCTTT; j_gene: TRBJ1-1; d_gene: TRBD1; v_gene: TRBV6-4; abundance: once
CDR3aa: CASSYKGSTEAFF; CDR3nt: TGTGCCAGCAGTTACAAAGGGAGCACTGAAGCTTTCTTT; j_gene: TRBJ1-1; d_gene: .; v_gene: TRBV6-5; abundance: .
CDR3aa: CASSERDTLPSSGNTIYF; CDR3nt: TGTGCCAGCAGTGAACGGGACACTCTCCCTTCCTCTGGAAACACCATATATTTT; j_gene: TRBJ1-3; d_gene: .; v_gene: TRBV2; abundance: .
CDR3aa: CASSLGQGIGYTF; CDR3nt: TGTGCCAGCAGCTTGGGGCAGGGGATTGGCTACACCTTC; j_gene: TRBJ1-2; d_gene: .; v_gene: TRBV11-3; abundance: .
CDR3aa: CASSQETLAGGGIQYF; CDR3nt: TGTGCCAGCAGCCAAGAGACACTAGCGGGGGGGGGTATTCAGTACTTC; j_gene: TRBJ2-4; d_gene: TRBD2; v_gene: TRBV4-2; abundance: .
CDR3aa: CAWGEDRTKEQYF; CDR3nt: TGTGCCTGGGGCGAGGACAGGACTAAGGAGCAGTACTTC; j_gene: TRBJ2-7; d_gene: .; v_gene: TRBV30; abundance: .
CDR3aa: CASSLSRENEQFF; CDR3nt: TGTGCCAGCAGTCTTTCTAGAGAGAATGAGCAGTTCTTC; j_gene: TRBJ2-1; d_gene: .; v_gene: TRBV27; abundance: .
CDR3aa: CASSLAGSGSDTQYF; CDR3nt: TGTGCCAGCAGCTTAGCGGGCTCAGGGTCAGATACGCAGTATTTT; j_gene: TRBJ2-3; d_gene: .; v_gene: TRBV11-3; abundance: once
CDR3aa: CASRRRTGTNYGYTF; CDR3nt: TGTGCCAGCAGAAGAAGGACAGGAACTAACTATGGCTACACCTTC; j_gene: TRBJ1-2; d_gene: TRBD1; v_gene: TRBV27; abundance: .
CDR3aa: CASSEGDRGPGDTQYF; CDR3nt: TGTGCCAGCAGCGAGGGGGACAGGGGGCCGGGAGATACGCAGTATTTT; j_gene: TRBJ2-3; d_gene: TRBD1; v_gene: TRBV9; abundance: .
CDR3aa: CASTRTGYNSGANVLTF; CDR3nt: TGTGCCAGCACCCGGACAGGTTACAATTCTGGGGCCAACGTCCTGACTTTC; j_gene: TRBJ2-6; d_gene: TRBD1; v_gene: TRBV27; abundance: .
CDR3aa: CASSPTRVGYLAFF; CDR3nt: TGTGCCAGCAGCCCTACGAGGGTGGGGTATCTGGCTTTCTTT; j_gene: TRBJ1-1; d_gene: .; v_gene: TRBV14; abundance: .
CDR3aa: CAGKGLRGIGELFF; CDR3nt: TGTGCGGGCAAAGGACTGCGCGGGATTGGGGAGCTGTTTTTT; j_gene: TRBJ2-2; d_gene: .; v_gene: TRBV2; abundance: once
CDR3aa: CASSEIFQVTDTQYF; CDR3nt: TGTGCCAGCAGTGAAATTTTCCAGGTCACAGATACGCAGTATTTT; j_gene: TRBJ2-3; d_gene: .; v_gene: TRBV6-1; abundance: .
CDR3aa: CASSEKRGGTDTQYF; CDR3nt: TGTGCCAGCAGTGAAAAGCGGGGGGGCACAGATACGCAGTATTTT; j_gene: TRBJ2-3; d_gene: TRBD2; v_gene: TRBV6-4; abundance: .
CDR3aa: CAISRGLAEGAGELFF; CDR3nt: TGTGCCATCAGCCGCGGACTAGCGGAAGGAGCCGGGGAGCTGTTTTTT; j_gene: TRBJ2-2; d_gene: TRBD2; v_gene: TRBV10-3; abundance: .
CDR3aa: CASSVGTATDEQYF; CDR3nt: TGTGCCAGCAGCGTCGGGACAGCAACGGACGAGCAGTACTTC; j_gene: TRBJ2-7; d_gene: TRBD1; v_gene: TRBV9; abundance: .
CDR3aa: CASSLVSSYNSPLHF; CDR3nt: TGTGCCAGCAGCTTGGTCAGCTCCTATAATTCACCCCTCCACTTT; j_gene: TRBJ1-6; d_gene: .; v_gene: TRBV11-3; abundance: .
CDR3aa: CASSQIGQGPHGYTF; CDR3nt: TGTGCCAGCAGCCAAATAGGACAGGGCCCCCATGGCTACACCTTC; j_gene: TRBJ1-2; d_gene: TRBD1; v_gene: TRBV14; abundance: .
CDR3aa: CASTGLPNNEQFF; CDR3nt: TGTGCCAGTACCGGACTCCCCAACAATGAGCAGTTCTTC; j_gene: TRBJ2-1; d_gene: .; v_gene: TRBV6-5; abundance: .
CDR3aa: CASSFFGLKGLAGETQYF; CDR3nt: TGTGCCAGCAGCTTCTTTGGCTTAAAGGGACTAGCAGGAGAGACCCAGTACTTC; j_gene: TRBJ2-5; d_gene: TRBD2; v_gene: TRBV11-3; abundance: .
CDR3aa: CASTDGGPSLHF; CDR3nt: TGTGCCAGCACGGACGGGGGACCGTCCCTCCACTTT; j_gene: TRBJ1-6; d_gene: .; v_gene: TRBV7-9; abundance: few
CDR3aa: CASSGVNPQHF; CDR3nt: TGCGCCAGCAGCGGGGTGAATCCCCAGCATTTT; j_gene: TRBJ1-5; d_gene: .; v_gene: TRBV10-1; abundance: once
CDR3aa: CAWSMQGLSTDTQYF; CDR3nt: TGTGCCTGGAGCATGCAGGGGCTTAGCACAGATACGCAGTATTTT; j_gene: TRBJ2-3; d_gene: .; v_gene: TRBV30; abundance: .
CDR3aa: CASSIKGAGNSPLHF; CDR3nt: TGTGCCAGCAGTATTAAGGGGGCGGGTAATTCACCCCTCCACTTT; j_gene: TRBJ1-6; d_gene: TRBD1; v_gene: TRBV5-4; abundance: .
CDR3aa: CASKLRLAGTDTQYF; CDR3nt: TGCGCCAGCAAGCTGAGACTAGCGGGGACAGATACGCAGTATTTT; j_gene: TRBJ2-3; d_gene: TRBD2; v_gene: TRBV4-1; abundance: .
CDR3aa: CASSRDLVSPEAFF; CDR3nt: TGTGCCAGCAGTCGGGACTTAGTGAGCCCCGAAGCTTTCTTT; j_gene: TRBJ1-1; d_gene: .; v_gene: TRBV2; abundance: .
CDR3aa: CAINNGQGNTEAFF; CDR3nt: TGTGCCATCAATAATGGACAGGGGAACACTGAAGCTTTCTTT; j_gene: TRBJ1-1; d_gene: TRBD1; v_gene: TRBV10-3; abundance: .
CDR3aa: CASSPTGTGGREKLFF; CDR3nt: TGTGCCAGCAGCCCCACCGGGACAGGGGGCCGGGAAAAACTGTTTTTT; j_gene: TRBJ1-4; d_gene: TRBD1; v_gene: TRBV13; abundance: .
CDR3aa: CASSLTAGGRETQYF; CDR3nt: TGTGCCAGCAGCTTAACGGCGGGGGGGCGAGAGACCCAGTACTTC; j_gene: TRBJ2-5; d_gene: TRBD2; v_gene: TRBV7-3; abundance: .
CDR3aa: CASSLELAGNTGELFF; CDR3nt: TGTGCCAGCAGCTTAGAACTAGCGGGGAACACCGGGGAGCTGTTTTTT; j_gene: TRBJ2-2; d_gene: TRBD2; v_gene: TRBV7-7; abundance: .
CDR3aa: CASSTTGQGHAYEQYF; CDR3nt: TGTGCCAGCTCCACCACAGGGCAGGGACACGCTTACGAGCAGTACTTC; j_gene: TRBJ2-7; d_gene: .; v_gene: TRBV18; abundance: .
CDR3aa: CASSLLIGVPTDTQYF; CDR3nt: TGTGCCAGCAGCTTACTCATAGGAGTCCCCACAGATACGCAGTATTTT; j_gene: TRBJ2-3; d_gene: .; v_gene: TRBV11-2; abundance: .
CDR3aa: CASSIEQRDRNYGYTF; CDR3nt: TGTGCCAGTAGTATAGAGCAAAGGGACAGGAACTATGGCTACACCTTC; j_gene: TRBJ1-2; d_gene: TRBD1; v_gene: TRBV19; abundance: .
CDR3aa: CASSLSTGGHYGYTF; CDR3nt: TGTGCCAGCAGTTTATCGACAGGGGGCCACTATGGCTACACCTTC; j_gene: TRBJ1-2; d_gene: TRBD1; v_gene: TRBV27; abundance: .
CDR3aa: CASSLSGPANYGYTF; CDR3nt: TGTGCCAGCAGCTTATCAGGGCCCGCTAACTATGGCTACACCTTC; j_gene: TRBJ1-2; d_gene: .; v_gene: TRBV7-8; abundance: .
CDR3aa: CASSSTGGWDTEAFF; CDR3nt: TGTGCCAGCAGCTCGACAGGGGGCTGGGACACTGAAGCTTTCTTT; j_gene: TRBJ1-1; d_gene: TRBD1; v_gene: TRBV7-8; abundance: .
CDR3aa: CASSFLWDTSGTDTQYF; CDR3nt: TGTGCCAGCAGCTTTCTCTGGGATACTAGCGGCACAGATACGCAGTATTTT; j_gene: TRBJ2-3; d_gene: TRBD2; v_gene: TRBV7-2; abundance: .
CDR3aa: CASRPGLAGEYNEQFF; CDR3nt: TGTGCCAGCAGACCGGGACTAGCGGGGGAATACAATGAGCAGTTCTTC; j_gene: TRBJ2-1; d_gene: TRBD2; v_gene: TRBV4-2; abundance: .
CDR3aa: CASSEAGQGREKLFF; CDR3nt: TGTGCCAGCAGTGAAGCGGGGCAGGGGCGAGAAAAACTGTTTTTT; j_gene: TRBJ1-4; d_gene: .; v_gene: TRBV6-1; abundance: .
CDR3aa: CASSVRPTYEQYF; CDR3nt: TGTGCCAGCAGCGTGCGGCCCACCTACGAGCAGTACTTC; j_gene: TRBJ2-7; d_gene: .; v_gene: TRBV5-5; abundance: once
CDR3aa: CASSFRQGDTGELFF; CDR3nt: TGTGCCAGCAGCTTCAGACAGGGGGACACCGGGGAGCTGTTTTTT; j_gene: TRBJ2-2; d_gene: TRBD1; v_gene: TRBV7-9; abundance: .
CDR3aa: CASSQERLGQKLYNEQFF; CDR3nt: TGCGCCAGCAGCCAAGAAAGATTGGGGCAGAAACTATACAATGAGCAGTTCTTC; j_gene: TRBJ2-1; d_gene: .; v_gene: TRBV4-1; abundance: .
CDR3aa: CASSKKRLDNEQFF; CDR3nt: TGTGCCAGCAGCAAAAAAAGACTAGACAATGAGCAGTTCTTC; j_gene: TRBJ2-1; d_gene: .; v_gene: TRBV21-1; abundance: .
CDR3aa: CASSPGAGSYEQYF; CDR3nt: TGTGCCAGCAGCCCCGGAGCGGGTTCCTACGAGCAGTACTTC; j_gene: TRBJ2-7; d_gene: .; v_gene: TRBV9; abundance: .
CDR3aa: CASRFRLGLHRRDTQYF; CDR3nt: TGTGCCAGCAGGTTTCGGCTCGGACTGCATAGGCGAGATACGCAGTATTTT; j_gene: TRBJ2-3; d_gene: .; v_gene: TRBV5-6; abundance: .
CDR3aa: CASSVGTGNQGYTF; CDR3nt: TGTGCCAGCAGCGTAGGGACAGGAAATCAAGGCTACACCTTC; j_gene: TRBJ1-2; d_gene: TRBD1; v_gene: TRBV9; abundance: .
CDR3aa: CASSGEAGLSSYEQYF; CDR3nt: TGTGCCAGCAGCGGGGAGGCGGGGCTCAGCTCCTACGAGCAGTACTTC; j_gene: TRBJ2-7; d_gene: .; v_gene: TRBV5-6; abundance: .
CDR3aa: CASSPRPGHSYEQYF; CDR3nt: TGTGCCAGCAGCCCCCGCCCGGGACACTCCTACGAGCAGTACTTC; j_gene: TRBJ2-7; d_gene: .; v_gene: TRBV9; abundance: .
CDR3aa: CAWRKLGQGIYGYTF; CDR3nt: TGTGCCTGGAGAAAACTTGGACAGGGGATATATGGCTACACCTTC; j_gene: TRBJ1-2; d_gene: TRBD1; v_gene: TRBV30; abundance: .
CDR3aa: CASRPTTSSGNTIYF; CDR3nt: TGTGCCAGTAGACCGACTACAAGCTCTGGAAACACCATATATTTT; j_gene: TRBJ1-3; d_gene: .; v_gene: TRBV19; abundance: .